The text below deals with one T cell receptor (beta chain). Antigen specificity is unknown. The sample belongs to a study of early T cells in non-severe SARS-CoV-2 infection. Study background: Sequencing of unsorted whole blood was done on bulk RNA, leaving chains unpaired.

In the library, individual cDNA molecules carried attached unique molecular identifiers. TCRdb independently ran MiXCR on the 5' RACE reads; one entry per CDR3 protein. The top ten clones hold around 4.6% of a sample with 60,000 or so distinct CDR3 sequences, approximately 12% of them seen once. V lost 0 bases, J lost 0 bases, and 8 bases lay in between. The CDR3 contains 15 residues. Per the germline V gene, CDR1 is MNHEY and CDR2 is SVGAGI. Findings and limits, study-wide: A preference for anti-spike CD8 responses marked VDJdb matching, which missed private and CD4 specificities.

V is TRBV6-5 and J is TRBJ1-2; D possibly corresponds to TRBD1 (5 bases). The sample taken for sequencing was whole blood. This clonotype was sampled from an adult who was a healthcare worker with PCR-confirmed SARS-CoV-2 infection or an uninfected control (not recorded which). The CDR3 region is CASSYSTQANYGYTF. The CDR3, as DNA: TGTGCCAGCAGTTACTCGACACAGGCTAACTATGGCTACACCTTC.